These T cell receptor beta chains were read from a single sample in a study of beta chain features in type 1 diabetes. This table comes from immunoSEQ multiplex PCR, and its TCRdb copy is limited to in-frame clones, with some not included. Of hundreds of thousands of clones in the sample, around an eighth were seen once. The sequenced sample consisted of naive CD4+ T cells from blood. Receptor source: a man aged 18 to 29 with type 1 diabetes. Both conserved end residues are part of each CDR3. D genes are given only for firm matches. Size is omitted from some rows. Given values are once, few, many or a class for expanded clones.

clone_size | cdr3_length | j_call | v_call | d_call | cdr3_aa | cdr3_nt
few | 9 | TRBJ1-5 | TRBV23-1 | NA | CAKNQPQHF | TGCGCCAAAAATCAGCCCCAGCATTTT
few | 14 | TRBJ2-7 | TRBV7-6 | NA | CASSLADNSYEQYF | TGTGCCAGCAGCTTAGCGGACAATTCCTACGAGCAGTACTTC
few | 13 | TRBJ2-5 | TRBV11-3 | NA | CASSLPGQETQYF | TGTGCCAGCAGCTTACCGGGACAAGAGACCCAGTACTTC
few | 17 | TRBJ1-5 | TRBV19 | NA | CASSIYFSGIGNQPQHF | TGTGCCAGTAGTATATACTTTTCGGGTATCGGCAATCAGCCCCAGCATTTT
NA | 15 | TRBJ1-2 | TRBV5-1 | NA | CASSLSPRADYGYTF | TGCGCCAGCAGCTTGAGTCCCAGGGCCGATTATGGCTACACCTTC
NA | 14 | TRBJ2-2 | TRBV10-2 | NA | CASSESRYTGELFF | TGCGCCAGCAGTGAGTCGCGGTACACCGGGGAGCTGTTTTTT
few | 13 | TRBJ1-1 | TRBV30 | NA | CAWTRGRATEAFF | TGTGCCTGGACCCGCGGGAGGGCCACTGAAGCTTTCTTT
few | 17 | TRBJ1-3 | TRBV29-1 | NA | CSVEPLGGSISGNTIYF | TGCAGCGTTGAGCCTCTAGGGGGTTCTATCTCTGGAAACACCATATATTTT
NA | 14 | TRBJ2-5 | TRBV6-1 | NA | CASSSLTDKETQYF | TGTGCCAGCAGCAGTCTCACGGACAAAGAGACCCAGTACTTC
NA | 13 | TRBJ2-5 | TRBV11-2 | NA | CASSRARVETQYF | TGTGCCAGCAGCCGCGCCAGGGTTGAGACCCAGTACTTC
few | 13 | TRBJ2-7 | TRBV28 | TRBD1 | CASRATGVHEQYF | TGTGCCAGCAGGGCGACAGGGGTACACGAGCAGTACTTC
few | 14 | TRBJ1-5 | TRBV6-5 | NA | CASSYSPGLGPQHF | TGTGCCAGCAGTTACTCGCCAGGTTTGGGTCCCCAGCATTTT
few | 20 | TRBJ2-3 | TRBV5-4 | TRBD2 | CASSLMSPRLAGGSTDTQYF | TGTGCCAGCAGCTTAATGAGTCCTCGACTAGCGGGGGGTAGCACAGATACGCAGTATTTT
few | 13 | TRBJ2-5 | TRBV5-1 | NA | CASSLVGAETQYF | TGCGCCAGCAGCTTGGTGGGGGCGGAGACCCAGTACTTC
few | 10 | TRBJ2-1 | TRBV20-1 | NA | CSPSGNEQFF | TGCAGTCCTTCGGGGAATGAGCAGTTCTTC
few | 15 | TRBJ2-3 | TRBV27 | TRBD2 | CASSAGLAFGDTQYF | TGTGCCAGCAGTGCAGGACTAGCTTTTGGCGATACGCAGTATTTT
few | 17 | TRBJ1-5 | TRBV5-6 | NA | CASSLERGLGSNQPQHF | TGTGCCAGCAGCTTGGAACGGGGGCTGGGTAGCAATCAGCCCCAGCATTTT
few | 15 | TRBJ1-3 | TRBV18 | NA | CASSPGGSSGNTIYF | TGTGCCAGCTCACCGGGCGGCAGCTCTGGAAACACCATATATTTT
NA | 15 | TRBJ1-6 | TRBV7-9 | TRBD1 | CASSIERQGNSPLHF | TGTGCCAGCAGCATTGAGAGACAGGGCAATTCACCCCTCCACTTT
NA | 13 | TRBJ2-7 | TRBV18 | TRBD1 | CASSRDREGEQYF | TGTGCCAGCTCACGGGACAGGGAGGGCGAGCAGTACTTC
few | 16 | TRBJ2-7 | TRBV9 | NA | CASSVLGGVSSYEQYF | TGTGCCAGCAGCGTACTAGGCGGGGTCAGCTCCTACGAGCAGTACTTC
NA | 13 | TRBJ1-1 | TRBV10-2 | TRBD1 | CASASGQGTEAFF | TGCGCCAGTGCCTCGGGACAGGGGACTGAAGCTTTCTTT
NA | 16 | TRBJ1-2 | TRBV4-1 | NA | CASSQDPGRDNYGYTF | TGCGCCAGCAGCCAAGATCCGGGCAGGGACAACTATGGCTACACCTTC
few | 14 | TRBJ1-2 | TRBV27 | NA | CASSFSNLVSGYTF | TGTGCCAGCAGTTTCTCGAATTTGGTCTCTGGCTACACCTTC
NA | 15 | TRBJ2-3 | TRBV10-2 | TRBD2 | CASSVTAGGADTQYF | TGCGCCAGCAGTGTTACAGCGGGGGGTGCAGATACGCAGTATTTT
NA | 14 | TRBJ2-3 | TRBV6-1 | NA | CASSPRAERDTQYF | TGTGCCAGCAGCCCCCGGGCCGAGAGAGATACGCAGTATTTT
few | 16 | TRBJ2-7 | TRBV7-9 | TRBD1 | CASSLVTGASSYEQYF | TGTGCCAGCAGCTTAGTGACAGGGGCTTCCTCCTACGAGCAGTACTTC
NA | 15 | TRBJ2-1 | TRBV5-1 | TRBD1 | CASSSGQGAPNEQFF | TGCGCCAGCAGCTCAGGACAGGGGGCGCCGAATGAGCAGTTCTTC
NA | 14 | TRBJ2-5 | TRBV29-1 | NA | CSVEAPGGQETQYF | TGCAGCGTTGAGGCCCCGGGCGGCCAAGAGACCCAGTACTTC
few | 10 | TRBJ1-2 | TRBV20-1 | NA | CSADNYGYTF | TGCAGTGCGGACAACTATGGCTACACCTTC
few | 13 | TRBJ1-1 | TRBV14 | NA | CASSQGVNTEAFF | TGTGCCAGCAGCCAAGGTGTGAACACTGAAGCTTTCTTT
NA | 17 | TRBJ2-4 | TRBV14 | TRBD2 | CASSRRGSGGIKNIQYF | TGTGCCAGCAGCCGACGGGGCAGCGGGGGTATCAAAAACATTCAGTACTTC
NA | 11 | TRBJ1-2 | TRBV29-1 | NA | CSVLANYGYTF | TGCAGCGTTTTAGCCAACTATGGCTACACCTTC
many | 13 | TRBJ2-1 | TRBV13 | NA | CASSPRRANEQFF | TGTGCCAGCAGCCCCCGACGGGCCAATGAGCAGTTCTTC
NA | 15 | TRBJ1-1 | TRBV7-9 | TRBD1 | CASSGRQGLNTEAFF | TGTGCCAGCAGCGGAAGACAGGGACTGAACACTGAAGCTTTCTTT
NA | 16 | TRBJ2-1 | TRBV10-1 | TRBD2 | CASSEHPSGEYNEQFF | TGCGCCAGCAGTGAGCATCCTAGCGGGGAATACAATGAGCAGTTCTTC
few | 11 | TRBJ2-5 | TRBV6-5 | NA | CASSTPGSQYF | TGTGCCAGCAGCACGCCGGGTTCCCAGTACTTC
few | 13 | TRBJ2-5 | TRBV5-1 | NA | CASKNTGLETQYF | TGCGCCAGCAAAAACACAGGGCTGGAGACCCAGTACTTC
NA | 13 | TRBJ2-5 | TRBV10-3 | NA | CAISEDERETQYF | TGTGCCATCAGTGAGGATGAGAGGGAGACCCAGTACTTC
NA | 12 | TRBJ2-5 | TRBV11-3 | TRBD2 | CASSRAGETQYF | TGTGCCAGCAGCAGAGCGGGGGAGACCCAGTACTTC
NA | 12 | TRBJ1-1 | TRBV28 | NA | CASSLPGLGAFF | TGTGCCAGTTCTCTCCCGGGACTCGGAGCTTTCTTT
few | 11 | TRBJ2-3 | TRBV2 | NA | CASSDAATQYF | TGTGCCAGCAGTGACGCTGCTACGCAGTATTTT
NA | 16 | TRBJ1-6 | TRBV5-1 | NA | CASSPAGAGASAPLHF | TGCGCCAGCAGCCCGGCGGGGGCAGGGGCCTCTGCGCCCCTCCACTTT
NA | 16 | TRBJ2-3 | TRBV25-1 | NA | CASSELDGTSQLTQYF | TGTGCCAGCAGTGAGTTGGACGGCACCAGCCAGCTTACGCAGTATTTT
NA | 13 | TRBJ1-1 | TRBV5-1 | NA | CASRDTGRTEAFF | TGCGCCAGCAGGGACACAGGGAGGACTGAAGCTTTCTTT
NA | 12 | TRBJ2-7 | TRBV7-9 | NA | CASREGPGEQYF | TGTGCCAGCAGAGAGGGCCCTGGGGAGCAGTACTTC
NA | 15 | TRBJ1-5 | TRBV6-1 | NA | CASMAMSLSNQPQHF | TGTGCCAGCATGGCCATGAGTTTGAGCAATCAGCCCCAGCATTTT
NA | 12 | TRBJ2-4 | TRBV30 | TRBD2 | CAWSAGGNIQYF | TGTGCCTGGAGCGCGGGGGGAAACATTCAGTACTTC
few | 13 | TRBJ2-7 | TRBV29-1 | NA | CSVEAGGLGEQYF | TGCAGCGTTGAAGCGGGGGGCCTAGGGGAGCAGTACTTC
few | 17 | TRBJ2-2 | TRBV7-6 | TRBD1 | CASSDRGQQTNTGELFF | TGTGCCAGCAGCGACCGGGGACAGCAAACGAACACCGGGGAGCTGTTTTTT
few | 14 | TRBJ1-6 | TRBV5-1 | NA | CASSTDGLNSPLHF | TGCGCCAGCAGCACGGACGGATTAAATTCACCCCTCCACTTT
NA | 13 | TRBJ2-7 | TRBV30 | NA | CAWSGQGGREQYF | TGTGCCTGGAGTGGGCAAGGGGGTAGGGAGCAGTACTTC
NA | 15 | TRBJ1-5 | TRBV6-4 | NA | CASSDSPGLNQPQHF | TGTGCCAGCAGTGACTCTCCGGGGCTAAACCAGCCCCAGCATTTT
NA | 15 | TRBJ2-3 | TRBV2 | TRBD2 | CASSGQAGPTDTQYF | TGTGCCAGCAGTGGGCAAGCGGGGCCCACAGATACGCAGTATTTT
few | 15 | TRBJ2-3 | TRBV11-2 | NA | CASSLAGARTDTQYF | TGTGCCAGCAGCTTAGCGGGGGCCCGCACAGATACGCAGTATTTT
NA | 17 | TRBJ1-4 | TRBV6-1 | TRBD1 | CASSDRGQSDPREKLFF | TGTGCCAGCAGTGACAGGGGACAGTCCGACCCTCGGGAAAAACTGTTTTTT
NA | 16 | TRBJ2-3 | TRBV19 | TRBD2 | CASRATSGGATDTQYF | TGTGCCAGTAGAGCTACTAGCGGGGGGGCGACAGATACGCAGTATTTT